Below are 24 T cell receptor beta chains sequenced from a single sample in a study of T cell repertoires in cytomegalovirus infection. TCRdb analysed the reads with MiXCR anew, one entry per CDR3 protein. Of about 600,000 distinct CDR3 sequences in the sample, roughly 24% were seen once. Specimen: CD8+ T cells from PBMCs. Source of these receptors: a human donor in good health (CMV status not recorded). Some clones in this sample may be carry-over from other donors' samples.

Notes on this clonotype: This may come from a read error, since a much larger clone is one base off. The chain recombines TRBV4-1 with TRBJ2-7; weak D call: TRBD2 (5 bases). V lost 0 bases and J lost 11, with 17 bases in between. This CDR3 is 14 amino acids long. CDR1 and CDR2 from the germline V gene are MGHRA and YSYEKL. CDR3 amino acids: CASSQEEALERKYF. CDR3 nucleotide sequence: TGCGCCAGCAGCCAAGAGGAGGCTTTAGAGCGGAAGTACTTC.

This rearrangement joins TRBV29-1 to TRBJ2-5; no definite D call. The CDR3 sequence is 14 residues long. V shed 1 base and J shed 2 bases, with 11 bases lying between them. Germline V CDR1 and CDR2: SQVTM, ANQGSEA. The CDR3 nucleotides are TGCAGCGTTGAAGGACTGGCCCCGCAAGAGACCCAGTACTTC. It is translated as CSVEGLAPQETQYF.

This clonotype was seen a few times. The chain carries TRBV3-1 and TRBJ2-5; 9 nucleotides align to TRBD2. Per the germline V gene, CDR1 is LGHDT and CDR2 is YNNKEL (reference sequence). Trimming at V came to 3 bases and at J to 3 bases, leaving 5 bases not matched to a gene. The CDR3 runs 15 residues. This CDR3 reads CASSHVRLAEETQYF. CDR3 coding DNA: TGTGCCAGCAGCCACGTAAGACTAGCGGAAGAGACCCAGTACTTC.

This clonotype was counted a few times. The V and J genes are TRBV7-9 and TRBJ1-2; no definite D call. The CDR3 has 13 amino acids. Between the trimmed V and J ends, which lost 5 bases and 4 bases, there was a span of 11 bases. Germline CDR1 reads SEHNR; CDR2 reads FQNEAQ (reference sequence). CDR3 sequence: CASSPQRLYGYTF. The DNA for the CDR3 is TGTGCCAGCAGCCCACAGCGACTCTATGGCTACACCTTC.

Of note for this clonotype: Germline is not matched at one junction end, which may reflect a read error. The chain combines TRBV27 with TRBJ1-1; no clear D gene. CDR3 length equals 13 residues. Germline V gene lookup returns CDR1 MNHEY and CDR2 SMNVEV (reference sequence). CDR3 sequence: CASSSGMNTDAFF. The DNA for the CDR3 is TGTGCCAGCAGTTCTGGGATGAACACTGATGCTTTCTTT.

The J gene is TRBJ1-2, the V gene TRBV20-1; 10 nucleotides match TRBD1. The V gene's germline CDR1 is DFQATT and CDR2 SNEGSKA (reference sequence). Germline trimming cut 4 bases from V and 8 bases from J; bases unmatched to any gene: 7. The CDR3 has 13 amino acids. CDR3 nucleotide sequence: TGCAGTGCTACGGGACAGGGGACGGGCGGCTACACCTTC. It codes for CSATGQGTGGYTF.

J is TRBJ2-5 and V is TRBV20-1, with D unclear. Trimming shortened V by 0 bases and J by 5 bases, and 10 bases separated the two germline ends. Germline V lookup: CDR1 DFQATT, CDR2 SNEGSKA (reference sequence). The CDR3 has 13 amino acids. CDR3 loop: CSARDSFWETQYF. The CDR3 region has the DNA TGCAGTGCTAGAGACTCTTTTTGGGAGACCCAGTACTTC.

This clonotype was seen a few times. J is TRBJ1-6 and V is TRBV6-5; D remains unclear. Per the germline V gene, CDR1 is MNHEY and CDR2 is SVGAGI. The length of the CDR3 is 16 residues. The germline V and J ends were trimmed by 6 bases and 0 bases, with 12 bases remaining between them. CDR3 sequence: CASRAGSSSYNSPLHF. CDR3 nucleotide sequence: TGTGCCAGCAGAGCAGGATCTAGCTCCTATAATTCACCCCTCCACTTT.

As concerns this clonotype: This may stem from a read error, because a much larger clone lies one nucleotide away. This rearrangement joins TRBV11-3 to TRBJ2-1, with D possibly being TRBD1 (5 bases). The germline CDR1 and CDR2 sequences are SGHNT and YENEEA. V was cut by 5 bases and J by 0 bases, with 11 bases left in between. This CDR3 region has 15 residues. The DNA for the CDR3 is TGTGCCAGCAGCGCCGACAGTAGCTCCTACAATGAGCAGTTCTTC. Translation gives CASSADSSSYNEQFF.

This clonotype was counted between two and nine times. The chain is built from TRBV27 and TRBJ2-3, with 7 bases identical to TRBD2. Germline CDR1 and CDR2: MNHEY and SMNVEV (reference sequence). Losses at the gene ends were 5 bases for V and 4 bases for J; bases not matched to a gene: 3. This CDR3 comprises 13 residues. The CDR3 sequence is CASSRRGADTQYF. Written as DNA, the CDR3 is TGTGCCAGCAGTCGACGGGGGGCAGATACGCAGTATTTT.

V usage is TRBV6-2 or TRBV6-3 and J usage is TRBJ2-4, with 7 bases aligning to TRBD1. Looked up from germline, CDR1 is MNHEY and CDR2 is SVGEGT. This CDR3 contains 15 residues. V lost 6 bases, J lost 2 bases, and 7 bases stayed unmatched. The CDR3: CASSPRQGTKNIQYF. CDR3 bases: TGTGCCAGCAGCCCACGACAGGGCACCAAAAACATTCAGTACTTC.

This clonotype was counted many times. The rearrangement joins TRBV7-9 to TRBJ2-7; 9 positions agree with TRBD1. V gave up 5 bases and J gave up 3 bases; unmatched junction bases: 8. Germline values: CDR1 SEHNR, CDR2 FQNEAQ (reference sequence). The CDR3 totals 15 residues. CDR3 protein: CASSLDRGILYEQYF. The CDR3 DNA reads TGTGCCAGCAGCCTTGACAGGGGGATCCTCTACGAGCAGTACTTC. The variable domain in full, with the rest retrieved from reference TRBV7-9 and TRBJ2-7, is DTGVSQNPRHKITKRGQNVTFRCDPISEHNRLYWYRQTLGQGPEFLTYFQNEAQLEKSRLLSDRFSAERPKGSFSTLEIQRTEQGDSAMYLCASSLDRGILYEQYFGPGTRLTVT.

The sample holds many counts of this clonotype. The chain combines TRBV7-2 with TRBJ1-5; D is undetermined. Trimming shortened V by 1 base and J by 3 bases, and 7 bases separated the two germline ends. There are 14 residues in the CDR3. CDR1 and CDR2 (germline): SGHTA, FQGNSA. The CDR3 DNA reads as TGTGCCAGCAGCTTAGTACAGTACAATCAGCCCCAGCATTTT. It translates to CASSLVQYNQPQHF.

This chain joins TRBV29-1 and TRBJ1-2; D is ambiguous. CDR1 is SQVTM and CDR2 is ANQGSEA in the germline V gene. The CDR3 length is 13 residues. The ends were cut back, 8 bases at V and 0 bases at J, with 13 bases in the middle. CDR3 sequence reads: CSFTEWSNYGYTF. CDR3 DNA: TGCAGCTTCACGGAGTGGTCTAACTATGGCTACACCTTC.

The rearrangement links TRBV18 to TRBJ1-4; 10 positions match TRBD1. CDR1 and CDR2 (germline): KGHSH, LQKENI. This CDR3 has 15 residues. V was clipped by 3 bases and J by 8 bases; unmatched bases: 6. For the CDR3, the DNA is TGTGCCAGCTCACCCTCGACAGGGGGCACGGAAAAACTGTTTTTT. Translation gives CASSPSTGGTEKLFF.

This clonotype showed up just a few times. The chain combines TRBV6-2 or TRBV6-3 with TRBJ1-5, with no clear D. Deletions cut 7 bases from V and 0 bases from J, with 16 bases between. The CDR3 spans 16 residues. Germline CDR1 MNHEY, CDR2 SVGEGT. CDR3 loop: CASNSPYRDSNQPQHF. Written as DNA, the CDR3 is TGTGCCAGCAATTCGCCTTACAGAGATAGCAATCAGCCCCAGCATTTT.

This clonotype appeared a few times. This rearrangement joins TRBV7-3 to TRBJ1-1, with D uncertain. Between the trimmed V and J ends, which lost 1 base and 6 bases, there was a span of 6 bases. The V gene's germline CDR1 is SGHTA and CDR2 FQGTGA. CDR3 length: 12 amino acids. The CDR3 sequence: CASSLNGAEAFF. The CDR3 DNA reads as TGTGCCAGCAGCTTAAATGGGGCTGAAGCTTTCTTT.

At least ten counts were recorded for this clonotype. The chain is built from TRBV29-1 and TRBJ2-2; 9 nucleotides match TRBD2. Germline CDR1 SQVTM, CDR2 ANQGSEA. V lost 4 bases, J lost 0 bases, and 6 bases stayed unmatched. CDR3 length equals 16 residues. This CDR3 is CSVVTSGLANTGELFF. Written as DNA, the CDR3 is TGCAGCGTTGTTACTAGCGGGCTAGCGAACACCGGGGAGCTGTTTTTT.

The chain is built from TRBV14 and TRBJ1-1; D is undetermined. Germline V gives CDR1 SGHDN, CDR2 FVKESK. This CDR3 has 14 residues. Trimming pared 0 bases from V and 1 base from J, leaving 6 bases between. The CDR3 DNA reads TGTGCCAGCAGCCAAGATAAGAAGAACACTGAAGCTTTCTTT. Translating it yields CASSQDKKNTEAFF. Based on the CDR3 plus reference TRBV14 and TRBJ1-1, the full variable domain is EAGVTQFPSHSVIEKGQTVTLRCDPISGHDNLYWYRRVMGKEIKFLLHFVKESKQDESGMPNNRFLAERTGGTYSTLKVQPAELEDSGVYFCASSQDKKNTEAFFGQGTRLTVV.

This clonotype was observed many times. This chain uses TRBV6-1 with TRBJ2-5, with D perhaps matching TRBD2 (5 bases). The CDR3 is 12 residues long. Germline assignment: CDR1 MNHNS and CDR2 SASEGT. Trimming cost V 6 bases and J 3 bases, with 8 bases left between them. The CDR3, as DNA: TGTGCCAGCAGCTGGACTGAAGAGACCCAGTACTTC. It encodes CASSWTEETQYF.

The gene calls are TRBV2 and TRBJ1-4, with 11 bases fitting TRBD1. The CDR3 runs to 18 residues. J lost 2 bases, V lost 5 bases, and 10 bases had no gene match. Germline CDR1 and CDR2: SNHLY and FYNNEI. The CDR3 reads CASSWTGGARSTNEKLFF. CDR3 bases: TGTGCCAGCAGTTGGACAGGGGGCGCGAGATCGACTAATGAAAAACTGTTTTTT.

This clonotype was detected many times. The chain has TRBV28 and TRBJ2-7; D unclear. V lost 6 bases to trimming and J lost 4 bases, with 10 bases between them. CDR1 is MDHEN, CDR2 SYDVKM, per germline. The CDR3 covers 12 residues. The CDR3 loop is CASSPTPYEQYV. The CDR3 bases are TGTGCCAGCAGCCCCACCCCGTACGAGCAGTACGTC.

Details on this clonotype: At one end, the junction sequence differs from germline, possibly due to a read error. This chain uses TRBV5-5 with TRBJ1-5; D may be TRBD1 (5 bases). The V gene's germline CDR1 is SGHKS and CDR2 YYEKEE (reference sequence). CDR3 size: 15 residues. CDR3 DNA sequence: TGTACCAGCAGCTTGGACACGGAGAGAATTCAGCCCCAGCATTTT. It is translated as CTSSLDTERIQPQHF.

V is TRBV6-2 or TRBV6-3 and J is TRBJ1-5; D remains ambiguous. Germline CDR1 is MNHEY and CDR2 is SVGEGT. The CDR3 is 12 amino acids. Deletions cut 5 bases from V and 9 bases from J, with 11 bases between. For the CDR3, the DNA is TGTGCCAGCAGTACCCCCCGATGGCCCCAGCATTTT. Protein product: CASSTPRWPQHF.